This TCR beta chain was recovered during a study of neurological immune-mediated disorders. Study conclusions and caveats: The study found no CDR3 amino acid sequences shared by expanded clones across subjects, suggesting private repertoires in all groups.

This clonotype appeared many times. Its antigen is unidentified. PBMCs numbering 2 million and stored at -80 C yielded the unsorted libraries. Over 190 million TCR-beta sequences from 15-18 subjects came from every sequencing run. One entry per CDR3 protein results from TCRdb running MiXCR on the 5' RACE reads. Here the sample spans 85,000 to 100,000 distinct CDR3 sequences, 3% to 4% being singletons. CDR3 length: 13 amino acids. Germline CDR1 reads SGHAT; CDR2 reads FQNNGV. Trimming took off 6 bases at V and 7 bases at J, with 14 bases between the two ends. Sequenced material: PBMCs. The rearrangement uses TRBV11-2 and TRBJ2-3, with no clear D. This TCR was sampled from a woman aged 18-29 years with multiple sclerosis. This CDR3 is CASSYPLMNTQYF. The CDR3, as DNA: TGTGCCAGCAGTTACCCCCTAATGAATACGCAGTATTTT.